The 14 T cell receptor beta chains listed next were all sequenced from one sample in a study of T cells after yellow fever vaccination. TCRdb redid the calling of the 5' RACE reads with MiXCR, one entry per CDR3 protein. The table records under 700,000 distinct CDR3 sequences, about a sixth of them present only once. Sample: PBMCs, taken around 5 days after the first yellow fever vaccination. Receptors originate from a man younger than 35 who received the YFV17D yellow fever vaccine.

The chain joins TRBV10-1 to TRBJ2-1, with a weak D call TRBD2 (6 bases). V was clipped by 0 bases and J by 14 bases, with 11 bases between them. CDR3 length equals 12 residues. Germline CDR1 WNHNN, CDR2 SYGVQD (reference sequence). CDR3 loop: CASSESGGFEFF. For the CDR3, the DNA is TGCGCCAGCAGTGAGTCCGGGGGTTTTGAGTTCTTC.

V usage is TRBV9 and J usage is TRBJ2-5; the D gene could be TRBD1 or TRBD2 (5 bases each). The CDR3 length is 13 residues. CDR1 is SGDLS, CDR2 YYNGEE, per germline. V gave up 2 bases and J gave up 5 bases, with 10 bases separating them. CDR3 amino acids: CASSVGRDETQYF. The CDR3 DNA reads TGTGCCAGCAGCGTTGGCAGGGACGAGACCCAGTACTTC.

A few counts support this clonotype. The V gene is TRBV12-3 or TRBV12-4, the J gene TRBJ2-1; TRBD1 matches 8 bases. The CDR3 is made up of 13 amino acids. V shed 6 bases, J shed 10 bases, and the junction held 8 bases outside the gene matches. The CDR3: CASRKGQVREQFF. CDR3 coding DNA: TGTGCCAGCAGGAAGGGACAGGTCCGGGAGCAGTTCTTC.

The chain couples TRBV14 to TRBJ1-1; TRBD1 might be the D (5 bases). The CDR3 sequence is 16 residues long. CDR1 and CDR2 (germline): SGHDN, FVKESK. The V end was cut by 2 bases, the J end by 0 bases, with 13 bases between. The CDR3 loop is CASSQRQTALNTEAFF. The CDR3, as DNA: TGTGCCAGCAGCCAAAGACAGACAGCGTTGAACACTGAAGCTTTCTTT.

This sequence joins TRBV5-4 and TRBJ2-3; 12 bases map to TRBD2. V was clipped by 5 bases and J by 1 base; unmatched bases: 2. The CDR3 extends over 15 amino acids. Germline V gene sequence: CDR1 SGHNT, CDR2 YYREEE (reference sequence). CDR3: CASRTSGGRTDTQYF. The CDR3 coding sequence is TGTGCCAGCAGGACTAGCGGGGGACGCACAGATACGCAGTATTTT.

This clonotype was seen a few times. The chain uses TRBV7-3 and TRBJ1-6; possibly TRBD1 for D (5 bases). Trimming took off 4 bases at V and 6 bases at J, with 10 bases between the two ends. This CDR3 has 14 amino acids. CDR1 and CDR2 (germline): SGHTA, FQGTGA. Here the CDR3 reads CASSSGLGNSPLHF. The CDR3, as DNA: TGTGCCAGCAGCTCGGGACTTGGTAATTCACCCCTCCACTTT.

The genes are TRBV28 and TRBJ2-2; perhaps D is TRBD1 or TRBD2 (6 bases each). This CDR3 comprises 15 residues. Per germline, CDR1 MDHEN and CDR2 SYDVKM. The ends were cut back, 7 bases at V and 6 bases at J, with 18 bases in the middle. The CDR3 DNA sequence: TGTGCCAGCATCGAGACAGGAGGGCATTCCGGGGAGCTGTTTTTT. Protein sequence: CASIETGGHSGELFF.

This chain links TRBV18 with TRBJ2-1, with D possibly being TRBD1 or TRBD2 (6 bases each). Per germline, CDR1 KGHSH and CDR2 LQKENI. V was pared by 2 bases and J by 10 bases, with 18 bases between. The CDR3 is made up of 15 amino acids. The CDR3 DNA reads TGTGCCAGCTCACCAGACACAGGGAGGATAGGGGAGCAGTTCTTC. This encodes CASSPDTGRIGEQFF.

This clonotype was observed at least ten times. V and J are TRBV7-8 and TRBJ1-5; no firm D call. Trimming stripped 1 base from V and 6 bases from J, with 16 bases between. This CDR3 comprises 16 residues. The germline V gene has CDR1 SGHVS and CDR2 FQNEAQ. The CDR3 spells CASSLVWPSRSQPQHF. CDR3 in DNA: TGTGCCAGCAGCTTAGTATGGCCTTCTAGAAGTCAGCCCCAGCATTTT.

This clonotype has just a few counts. In DNA, the CDR3 is TGCAGTGCCGCAGGAACTTCCTATGGCTACACCTTC. This encodes CSAAGTSYGYTF. The rearrangement joins TRBV20-1 to TRBJ1-2, with D hard to call. There are 12 residues in the CDR3. From germline, CDR1 is DFQATT and CDR2 SNEGSKA (reference sequence). Trimming left V 6 bases short and J 4 bases short, with 12 bases between.

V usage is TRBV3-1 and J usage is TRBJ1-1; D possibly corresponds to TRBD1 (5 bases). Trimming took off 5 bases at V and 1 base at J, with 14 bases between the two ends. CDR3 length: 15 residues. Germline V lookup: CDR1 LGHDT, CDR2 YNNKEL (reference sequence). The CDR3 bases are TGTGCCAGCAGCTGGGGAATGGGGGGGAACACTGAAGCTTTCTTT. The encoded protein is CASSWGMGGNTEAFF.

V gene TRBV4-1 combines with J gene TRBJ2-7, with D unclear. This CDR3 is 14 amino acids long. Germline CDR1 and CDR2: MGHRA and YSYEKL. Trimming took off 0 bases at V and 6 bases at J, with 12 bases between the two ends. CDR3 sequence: CASSQDNWDTEQYF. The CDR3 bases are TGCGCCAGCAGCCAAGATAACTGGGATACCGAGCAGTACTTC.

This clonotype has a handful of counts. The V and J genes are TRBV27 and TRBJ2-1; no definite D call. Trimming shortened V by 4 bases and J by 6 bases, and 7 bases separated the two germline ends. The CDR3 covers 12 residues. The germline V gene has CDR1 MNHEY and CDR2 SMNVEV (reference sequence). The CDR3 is CASSSAANEQFF. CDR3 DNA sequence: TGTGCCAGCAGTTCTGCTGCCAATGAGCAGTTCTTC.

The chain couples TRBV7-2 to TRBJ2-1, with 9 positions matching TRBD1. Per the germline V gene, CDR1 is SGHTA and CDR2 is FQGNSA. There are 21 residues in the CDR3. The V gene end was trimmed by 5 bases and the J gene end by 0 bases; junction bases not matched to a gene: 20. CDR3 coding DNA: TGTGCCAGCAGCAACAGGGGGCTAGGGCGGGGCCCCTCAAGCTCCTACAATGAGCAGTTCTTC. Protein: CASSNRGLGRGPSSSYNEQFF. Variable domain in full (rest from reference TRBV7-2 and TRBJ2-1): GAGVSQSPSNKVTEKGKDVELRCDPISGHTALYWYRQSLGQGLEFLIYFQGNSAPDKSGLPSDRFSAERTGGSVSTLTIQRTQQEDSAVYLCASSNRGLGRGPSSSYNEQFFGPGTRLTVL.